The rows below give T cell receptor beta chains drawn from one sample of a study of human T cells and chemical hapten exposure. Each CDR3 protein is one row after TCRdb ran MiXCR on the RACE reads. This sample has around 380,000 distinct CDR3 sequences, with roughly 6% found just once. Sequenced material: whole blood, taken in connection with sensitization to the hapten diphenylcyclopropenone (DPC). These TCRs come from a woman between 18 and 30 years old with alopecia areata. Some clones in this sample may be carry-over from other donors' samples. CDR3s include the opening cysteine and the closing phenylalanine or tryptophan. The D gene is left open where the match is weak. Clone size, where shown, is once, few, many, or a class for clones that have expanded.

V gene	D gene	J gene	clone size	CDR3 protein	CDR3 DNA
TRBV7-6	.	TRBJ2-3	many	CASSLARSFTDTQYF	TGTGCCAGCAGCTTAGCCCGTTCGTTCACAGATACGCAGTATTTT
TRBV7-2	TRBD1	TRBJ1-2	.	CASSLDWTGYGYTF	TGTGCCAGCAGCTTAGACTGGACAGGCTATGGCTACACCTTC
TRBV13	TRBD2	TRBJ2-1	once	CASSLPGLAHEQFF	TGTGCCAGCAGCCTGCCGGGACTAGCACATGAGCAGTTCTTC
TRBV29-1	TRBD1	TRBJ1-1	many	CSVRQGGSTEAFF	TGCAGCGTGAGGCAGGGGGGTAGCACTGAAGCTTTCTTT
TRBV18	TRBD2	TRBJ2-1	.	CASSPLAGGHDEQFF	TGTGCCAGCTCACCACTAGCGGGGGGTCATGATGAGCAGTTCTTC
TRBV6-2/TRBV6-3	TRBD1	TRBJ2-4	many	CASSQSRGSAKNIQYF	TGTGCCAGCAGTCAATCCAGGGGGTCGGCCAAAAACATTCAGTACTTC
TRBV29-1	.	TRBJ1-1	.	CSVIGTEAFF	TGCAGCGTTATAGGGACTGAAGCTTTCTTT
TRBV20-1	TRBD1	TRBJ1-5	many	CSASGQGVGQPQHF	TGCAGTGCTTCCGGACAGGGGGTAGGACAGCCCCAGCATTTT
TRBV6-6	TRBD2	TRBJ2-1	many	CASSYPSAGGKYNEQFF	TGTGCCAGCAGTTACCCCTCGGCGGGGGGGAAGTACAATGAGCAGTTCTTC
TRBV12-3/TRBV12-4	.	TRBJ1-2	few	CASSLDGYNYGYTF	TGTGCCAGCAGTTTAGACGGGTATAACTATGGCTACACCTTC
TRBV7-6	.	TRBJ1-3	many	CASSLGPLNSGNTIYF	TGTGCCAGCAGCTTAGGACCGCTTAACTCTGGAAACACCATATATTTT
TRBV29-1	TRBD1	TRBJ2-7	few	CSVEDRGSYEQYF	TGCAGCGTTGAGGACAGGGGGTCCTACGAGCAGTACTTC
TRBV2	TRBD1	TRBJ1-5	many	CASQAQGVGNQPQHF	TGTGCCAGCCAGGCACAGGGGGTTGGCAATCAGCCCCAGCATTTT
TRBV7-9	.	TRBJ1-2	.	CATQQTYGYTF	TGTGCCACCCAGCAGACCTATGGCTACACCTTC
TRBV7-9	.	TRBJ2-5	many	CASSFNGGLGETQYF	TGTGCCAGCAGCTTTAACGGGGGCCTCGGTGAGACCCAGTACTTC
TRBV3-1	TRBD1	TRBJ1-4	many	CASSHLDRAEKLFF	TGTGCCAGCAGCCACCTCGACAGGGCGGAAAAACTGTTTTTT
TRBV7-2	.	TRBJ1-3	few	CASSLTRASENTIYF	TGTGCCAGCAGCTTAACGCGGGCCTCAGAAAACACCATATATTTT
TRBV6-5	TRBD1	TRBJ2-7	.	CASGTGLEQYF	TGTGCCAGCGGGACAGGACTCGAGCAGTACTTC
TRBV18	.	TRBJ2-7	few	CASSPPDPLPPVEQYF	TGTGCCAGCTCACCACCGGACCCGTTGCCCCCCGTCGAGCAGTACTTC
TRBV10-3	.	TRBJ1-2	.	CAISESMSANYGYTF	TGTGCCATCAGTGAGTCGATGAGTGCAAACTATGGCTACACCTTC
TRBV27	.	TRBJ2-6	.	CASSPFQAAISGANVLTF	TGTGCCAGCAGTCCCTTTCAGGCGGCGATCTCTGGGGCCAACGTCCTGACTTTC
TRBV7-7	TRBD2	TRBJ2-5	.	CASRRLTSAETQYF	TGTGCTAGCAGACGACTTACTAGCGCCGAGACCCAGTACTTC
TRBV5-1	TRBD1	TRBJ2-5	.	CASSWDRSQETQYF	TGCGCCAGCAGCTGGGACAGATCCCAAGAGACCCAGTACTTC
TRBV15	.	TRBJ2-5	.	CATSRMSVANQETQYF	TGTGCCACCAGCAGGATGAGCGTTGCAAACCAAGAGACCCAGTACTTC
TRBV7-6	TRBD1	TRBJ2-2	many	CASSGRTGWMNTGELFF	TGTGCCAGCAGCGGAAGGACAGGGTGGATGAACACCGGGGAGCTGTTTTTT
TRBV10-3	.	TRBJ2-7	few	CAISPESAFPPEYF	TGTGCCATCAGTCCCGAATCGGCGTTTCCACCCGAGTACTTC
TRBV20-1	.	TRBJ2-3	many	CSAQPPTDTQYF	TGCAGTGCTCAGCCGCCAACAGATACGCAGTATTTT
TRBV29-1	TRBD1	TRBJ2-3	.	CSVDRGQASTDTQYF	TGCAGCGTAGACAGGGGACAGGCCAGCACAGATACGCAGTATTTT
TRBV4-3	.	TRBJ2-3	.	CASSQDRPADTQYF	TGCGCCAGCAGCCAAGATCGGCCGGCAGATACGCAGTATTTT
TRBV3-1	.	TRBJ2-5	few	CASSQGDRRQETQYF	TGTGCCAGCAGCCAGGGGGACCGCCGACAAGAGACCCAGTACTTC
TRBV20-1	.	TRBJ1-4	few	CSARDGVNEKLFF	TGCAGTGCTAGAGATGGGGTTAATGAAAAACTGTTTTTT
TRBV2	.	TRBJ2-2	few	CASSEQGDTGELFF	TGTGCCAGCAGTGAACAGGGAGACACCGGGGAGCTGTTTTTT
TRBV7-2	.	TRBJ2-3	.	CASSLGSSKVDTQYF	TGTGCCAGCAGCTTAGGGAGCTCGAAGGTAGATACGCAGTATTTT
TRBV4-3	.	TRBJ2-6	many	CASSQDFTTYLSGANVLTF	TGCGCCAGCAGCCAAGATTTCACTACCTACCTCTCTGGGGCCAACGTCCTGACTTTC
TRBV7-9	.	TRBJ2-7	many	CASSQTAPFYEQYF	TGTGCCAGCAGCCAGACAGCCCCTTTTTACGAGCAGTACTTC
TRBV20-1	TRBD2	TRBJ2-1	.	CSANSGGTDEQFF	TGCAGTGCTAATAGCGGGGGTACGGATGAGCAGTTCTTC
TRBV29-1	.	TRBJ2-7	.	CSVEQGGNSYEQYF	TGCAGCGTTGAACAGGGCGGAAACTCCTACGAGCAGTACTTC
TRBV12-3/TRBV12-4	.	TRBJ2-7	few	CASSFARTYEQYF	TGTGCCAGCAGTTTCGCAAGGACCTACGAGCAGTACTTC
TRBV29-1	.	TRBJ1-2	many	CSVEDRTGRNGYTF	TGCAGCGTTGAAGACCGGACGGGAAGGAATGGCTACACCTTC
TRBV18	.	TRBJ1-5	many	CASSREFSNQPQHF	TGTGCCAGTAGCAGGGAGTTTAGCAATCAGCCCCAGCATTTT
TRBV5-1	.	TRBJ1-2	many	CASTVQGSDGYTF	TGCGCCAGCACGGTCCAGGGAAGCGATGGCTACACCTTC
TRBV6-5	.	TRBJ2-7	many	CASSRQGGAHYEQYF	TGTGCCAGCAGTCGGCAGGGTGGTGCCCACTACGAGCAGTACTTC
TRBV3-1	TRBD2	TRBJ2-1	.	CASSQEIRGLAVDEQFF	TGTGCCAGCAGCCAAGAAATTAGGGGACTAGCGGTGGATGAGCAGTTCTTC
TRBV20-1	TRBD2	TRBJ2-7	many	CSAREGGTYEQYF	TGCAGTGCTAGAGAGGGGGGGACCTACGAGCAGTACTTC
TRBV4-3	TRBD1	TRBJ1-5	.	CASSQDEWNRGDQPQHF	TGCGCCAGCAGCCAAGATGAATGGAACAGGGGAGATCAGCCCCAGCATTTT
TRBV5-1	TRBD1	TRBJ1-1	.	CASNPRDRLGEGTEAFF	TGCGCCAGCAACCCTCGGGACAGGTTAGGAGAGGGCACTGAAGCTTTCTTT
TRBV7-9	TRBD2	TRBJ2-2	.	CASSQRRGVSTGELFF	TGTGCCAGCAGCCAGCGACGGGGGGTGAGCACCGGGGAGCTGTTTTTT
TRBV6-2/TRBV6-3	.	TRBJ1-1	many	CASSTTEENTEAFF	TGTGCCAGCAGTACGACAGAAGAGAACACTGAAGCTTTCTTT
TRBV20-1	TRBD2	TRBJ2-3	many	CSAPVGLEVTDTQYF	TGCAGTGCGCCGGTCGGACTAGAGGTCACAGATACGCAGTATTTT
TRBV20-1	TRBD1	TRBJ1-5	many	CSAGDRAQPQHF	TGCAGTGCAGGGGACAGGGCCCAGCCCCAGCATTTT
TRBV6-1	.	TRBJ1-6	many	CASSDVGANPLHF	TGTGCCAGCAGTGACGTGGGAGCTAATCCCCTCCACTTT
TRBV9	.	TRBJ2-5	many	CASSVGQSDQETQYF	TGTGCCAGCAGCGTAGGTCAGTCAGACCAAGAGACCCAGTACTTC
TRBV20-1	TRBD1	TRBJ2-1	.	CSGGRGYYNEQFF	TGCAGTGGGGGCAGGGGGTATTACAATGAGCAGTTCTTC
TRBV6-5	.	TRBJ1-6	.	CASSYSWQENSPLHF	TGTGCCAGCAGTTACTCGTGGCAGGAAAATTCACCCCTCCACTTT
TRBV12-3/TRBV12-4	.	TRBJ2-7	many	CASSLAGVEQYF	TGTGCCAGCAGTTTGGCAGGGGTCGAGCAGTACTTC
TRBV11-1	.	TRBJ2-2	.	CASSFREAAGELFF	TGTGCCAGCAGCTTCCGTGAGGCCGCCGGGGAGCTGTTTTTT
TRBV6-5	.	TRBJ1-2	many	CASSRGPTGSYGYTF	TGTGCCAGCAGTCGGGGGCCAACGGGAAGCTATGGCTACACCTTC